This record looks at one T cell receptor (beta chain) sequence and its context. Its antigen is unknown. Tumor areas were macrodissected from a few deparaffinized, unstained 9 to 10 um sections guided by marked H&E slides. This sample is drawn from a study of T cells in lung cancer brain metastases. For the study at large: About 90% of the 20 patients had no interval therapy between resections.

This table comes from immunoSEQ multiplex PCR, and its TCRdb copy is limited to in-frame clones, with some not included. The table lists fewer than 7,000 clones, about nine tenths of them singletons. The CDR3 is 13 amino acids. Trimming removed 6 bases at V and 2 bases at J, with 10 bases between. Germline CDR1 LNHDA, CDR2 SQIVND (reference sequence). Regarding the study as a whole: Fragmented FFPE DNA may have left the infiltrating repertoire incompletely captured.

The chain links TRBV19 to TRBJ2-5, with D possibly TRBD2 on 6 matching bases. Sequenced: tumor tissue from the primary lung tumor. This clonotype originated in a man between 70 and 80 years old with non-small cell lung cancer. CDR3 amino acids: CASRRGMQETQYF. As DNA, the CDR3 is TGTGCCAGTAGGCGGGGCATGCAAGAGACCCAGTACTTC.